This is a list of T cell receptor beta chains from one sample in a study of regulatory T cells in long-lasting Graves disease. TCRdb passed the multiplex PCR reads through MiXCR, listing each CDR3 protein once. The data contain some 250,000 distinct CDR3 sequences, just over 20% of them singletons. Sequenced material: peripheral blood mononuclear cells (PBMCs), taken at new diagnosis, from a patient treated with antithyroid drugs. The receptors originated from a female donor with Graves disease. Both conserved end residues are part of each CDR3. D genes are given only for firm matches. Clone size is stated in some rows and not others, as once, few, many or a class when expanded.

v_gene: TRBV7-2; abundance: many; d_gene: NA; j_gene: TRBJ1-5; CDR3aa: CASSLLAQTGPQHF; CDR3nt: TGTGCCAGCAGCTTATTAGCCCAGACAGGGCCCCAGCATTTT
v_gene: TRBV4-3; abundance: NA; d_gene: NA; j_gene: TRBJ2-1; CDR3aa: CASSQEGGNEQFF; CDR3nt: TGCGCCAGCAGCCAAGAAGGAGGGAATGAGCAGTTCTTC
v_gene: TRBV7-9; abundance: NA; d_gene: TRBD1; j_gene: TRBJ2-1; CDR3aa: CASSRRGTGVWEAMEQFF; CDR3nt: TGTGCCAGCAGCCGACGAGGGACAGGGGTCTGGGAGGCGATGGAGCAGTTCTTC
v_gene: TRBV11-2; abundance: many; d_gene: NA; j_gene: TRBJ1-2; CDR3aa: CASSPTGTPSGYTF; CDR3nt: TGTGCCAGCAGCCCTACCGGGACCCCAAGTGGCTACACCTTC
v_gene: TRBV20-1; abundance: NA; d_gene: TRBD1; j_gene: TRBJ1-2; CDR3aa: CSASDRADYGYTF; CDR3nt: TGCAGTGCTAGCGACAGGGCGGACTATGGCTACACCTTC
v_gene: TRBV5-1; abundance: many; d_gene: NA; j_gene: TRBJ2-2; CDR3aa: CASSLVGDPEGELFF; CDR3nt: TGCGCCAGCAGCTTGGTGGGGGACCCCGAGGGGGAGCTGTTTTTT
v_gene: TRBV14; abundance: many; d_gene: NA; j_gene: TRBJ1-1; CDR3aa: CASSQPKAPEAFF; CDR3nt: TGTGCCAGCAGCCAACCCAAGGCACCTGAAGCTTTCTTT
v_gene: TRBV7-2; abundance: NA; d_gene: TRBD2; j_gene: TRBJ2-2; CDR3aa: CASSLGGLAGGPSTGELFF; CDR3nt: TGTGCCAGCAGCCTTGGGGGACTAGCGGGGGGGCCTAGCACCGGGGAGCTGTTTTTT
v_gene: TRBV7-9; abundance: many; d_gene: NA; j_gene: TRBJ1-4; CDR3aa: CASSLFAGDEKLFF; CDR3nt: TGTGCCAGCAGCCTTTTCGCAGGAGATGAAAAACTGTTTTTT
v_gene: TRBV6-2/TRBV6-3; abundance: few; d_gene: TRBD1; j_gene: TRBJ2-3; CDR3aa: CASSRTGTSDTQYF; CDR3nt: TGTGCCAGCAGCAGGACAGGGACGTCAGATACGCAGTATTTT
v_gene: TRBV18; abundance: many; d_gene: TRBD1; j_gene: TRBJ1-5; CDR3aa: CASGQGANQPQHF; CDR3nt: TGTGCCAGCGGGCAGGGGGCGAATCAGCCCCAGCATTTT
v_gene: TRBV24-1; abundance: many; d_gene: TRBD2; j_gene: TRBJ2-2; CDR3aa: CATSDAAIGGRAGELFF; CDR3nt: TGTGCCACCAGTGATGCCGCAATCGGGGGGAGGGCCGGGGAGCTGTTTTTT
v_gene: TRBV20-1; abundance: many; d_gene: TRBD2; j_gene: TRBJ2-3; CDR3aa: CSARVLSGGLTDTQYF; CDR3nt: TGCAGTGCTAGAGTGCTAAGCGGGGGCCTCACAGATACGCAGTATTTT